Listed below are T cell receptor beta chains from one sample, sequenced in a study of beta chain features in type 1 diabetes. Only in-frame clones appear in the TCRdb table, and some are missing; sequencing was by immunoSEQ multiplex PCR. The repertoire holds roughly 500,000 clones, with about an eighth as singletons. The sample comprised naive CD4+ T cells from blood. These receptors originate from a woman younger than 35 in good health. Both conserved end residues are part of each CDR3. A D gene is named only where the DNA matches it firmly. Size is stated for part of the rows, as once, few or many counts, or as a class when the clone is expanded.

d_call	v_call	j_call	clone_size	cdr3_aa	cdr3_nt
.	TRBV7-3	TRBJ2-2	few	CASSSSGTGELFF	TGTGCCAGCAGCTCCTCCGGAACCGGGGAGCTGTTTTTT
TRBD1	TRBV4-3	TRBJ1-1	few	CASSRDSMNTEAFF	TGCGCCAGCAGCCGGGACAGTATGAACACTGAAGCTTTCTTT
.	TRBV29-1	TRBJ1-1	.	CSVGRMAEAFF	TGCAGCGTTGGACGGATGGCCGAAGCTTTCTTT
TRBD1	TRBV27	TRBJ2-5	.	CASSRPGTGVETQYF	TGTGCCAGCAGTCGCCCGGGGACAGGGGTCGAGACCCAGTACTTC
.	TRBV30	TRBJ2-3	.	CAWKGQGLTDTQYF	TGTGCCTGGAAAGGGCAGGGGCTCACAGATACGCAGTATTTT
.	TRBV7-3	TRBJ2-1	.	CASSLSPAATYNEQFF	TGTGCCAGCAGCTTAAGTCCAGCGGCCACCTACAATGAGCAGTTCTTC
.	TRBV5-1	TRBJ2-1	few	CASSLGQSSDEQFF	TGCGCCAGCAGCTTAGGACAGTCCTCCGATGAGCAGTTCTTC
.	TRBV18	TRBJ2-3	many	CASSPPSTDTQYF	TGTGCCAGCTCACCACCGAGCACAGATACGCAGTATTTT
.	TRBV5-1	TRBJ1-2	few	CASSYPGPYSAGYTF	TGCGCCAGCAGCTACCCGGGACCTTACTCGGCCGGCTACACCTTC
.	TRBV9	TRBJ1-2	few	CASSSWTGGYGYTF	TGTGCCAGCAGCTCCTGGACTGGTGGCTATGGCTACACCTTC
TRBD1	TRBV7-8	TRBJ2-7	.	CASSPRDRGYEQYF	TGTGCCAGCAGCCCACGGGACAGGGGCTACGAGCAGTACTTC
.	TRBV7-2	TRBJ2-3	.	CASSLARMSTDTQYF	TGTGCCAGCAGCTTAGCGCGTATGAGCACAGATACGCAGTATTTT
.	TRBV4-3	TRBJ1-5	.	CASSLRAFNQPQHF	TGCGCCAGCAGCCTCAGGGCCTTCAATCAGCCCCAGCATTTT
.	TRBV2	TRBJ2-3	.	CASSGLGTDTQYF	TGTGCCAGCAGTGGATTAGGCACAGATACGCAGTATTTT
.	TRBV13	TRBJ2-7	.	CASSREFLAYEQYF	TGTGCCAGCAGCCGGGAGTTTTTAGCCTACGAGCAGTACTTC
.	TRBV27	TRBJ2-6	few	CASSSQMGRSGANVLTF	TGTGCCAGCAGTTCTCAAATGGGCCGCTCTGGGGCCAACGTCCTGACTTTC
.	TRBV7-6	TRBJ2-7	.	CASSPQGRHEQYF	TGTGCCAGCAGCCCTCAGGGGCGTCACGAGCAGTACTTC
.	TRBV4-2	TRBJ2-7	few	CASSSGEGTYEQYF	TGTGCCAGCAGCTCCGGAGAGGGAACCTACGAGCAGTACTTC
TRBD2	TRBV9	TRBJ2-3	.	CASSVEAGLSTDTQYF	TGTGCCAGCAGCGTAGAAGCGGGGTTAAGCACAGATACGCAGTATTTT
.	TRBV18	TRBJ2-5	few	CASSPIGGETQYF	TGTGCCAGCTCACCAATCGGGGGAGAGACCCAGTACTTC
.	TRBV6-6	TRBJ2-4	.	CASSGGNIQYF	TGTGCCAGCAGTGGAGGTAACATTCAGTACTTC
TRBD1	TRBV7-9	TRBJ1-1	.	CASSFGQGAFF	TGTGCCAGCAGTTTCGGACAGGGAGCTTTCTTT
.	TRBV18	TRBJ2-1	few	CASSRQQGGQFF	TGTGCCAGCTCACGACAACAGGGTGGGCAGTTCTTC
.	TRBV7-2	TRBJ2-3	.	CASSLTRGDTQYF	TGTGCCAGCAGCCTGACCCGTGGAGATACGCAGTATTTT
TRBD2	TRBV19	TRBJ2-7	.	CASATGGMALSSEQYF	TGTGCCAGTGCGACGGGGGGTATGGCCCTATCCTCCGAGCAGTACTTC
.	TRBV5-4	TRBJ2-5	few	CASSLTIGETQYF	TGTGCCAGCAGCTTGACTATCGGAGAGACCCAGTACTTC
.	TRBV7-2	TRBJ1-5	few	CASSPNRDQPQHF	TGTGCCAGCAGCCCGAACAGGGATCAGCCCCAGCATTTT
TRBD1	TRBV7-8	TRBJ1-1	.	CASSLPRTGTEAFF	TGTGCCAGCAGCCTACCCCGGACAGGGACTGAAGCTTTCTTT
.	TRBV9	TRBJ1-6	few	CASSVDGGRAPLHF	TGTGCCAGCAGCGTAGATGGGGGAAGGGCACCCCTCCACTTT
.	TRBV6-5	TRBJ2-7	.	CASSRTTYEQYF	TGTGCCAGCAGTCGTACTACATACGAGCAGTACTTC
TRBD1	TRBV4-3	TRBJ2-3	few	CASSRRTGSEDTQYF	TGCGCCAGCAGCCGCCGGACAGGGTCGGAAGATACGCAGTATTTT
.	TRBV7-3	TRBJ2-3	.	CASSLISSPGATQYF	TGTGCCAGCAGCTTAATTTCCAGCCCAGGGGCTACGCAGTATTTT
.	TRBV2	TRBJ2-5	few	CASKQTQKQETQYF	TGTGCCAGCAAACAGACCCAGAAACAAGAGACCCAGTACTTC
.	TRBV2	TRBJ1-1	.	CASSGQGNTEAFF	TGTGCCAGCAGTGGCCAGGGGAACACTGAAGCTTTCTTT